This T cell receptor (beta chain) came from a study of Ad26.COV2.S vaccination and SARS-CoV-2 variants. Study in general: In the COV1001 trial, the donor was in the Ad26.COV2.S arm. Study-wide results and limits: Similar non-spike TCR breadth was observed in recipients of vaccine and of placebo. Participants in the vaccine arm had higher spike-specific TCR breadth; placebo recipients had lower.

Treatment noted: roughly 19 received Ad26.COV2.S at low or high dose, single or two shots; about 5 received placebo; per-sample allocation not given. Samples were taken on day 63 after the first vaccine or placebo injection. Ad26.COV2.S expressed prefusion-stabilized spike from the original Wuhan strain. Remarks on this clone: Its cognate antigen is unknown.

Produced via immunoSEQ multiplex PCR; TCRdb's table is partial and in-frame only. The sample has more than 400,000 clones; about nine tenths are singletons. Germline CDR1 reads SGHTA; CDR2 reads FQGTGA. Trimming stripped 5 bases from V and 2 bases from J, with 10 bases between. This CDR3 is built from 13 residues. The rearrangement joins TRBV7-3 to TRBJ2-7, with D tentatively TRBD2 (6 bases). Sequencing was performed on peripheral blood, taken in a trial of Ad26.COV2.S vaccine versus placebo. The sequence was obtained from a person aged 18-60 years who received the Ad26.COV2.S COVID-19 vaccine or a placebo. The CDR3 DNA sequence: TGTGCCAGCAGCCCCGGCGGGGCCTACGAGCAGTACTTC. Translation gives CASSPGGAYEQYF.